This TCR beta chain was captured in a study of cytomegalovirus exposure and HLA in healthy donors. Study-wide points: A later analysis by the authors found several of the most significant clusters apparently linked to common viral pathogens.

The CDR3 sequence is 10 residues long. The ends were cut back, 3 bases at V and 8 bases at J, with 4 bases in the middle. Germline CDR1 SGHNT, CDR2 YENEEA. This PCR relied on a set of 60 Vbeta primers and 13 Jbeta primers. Assay used: immunoSEQ multiplex PCR; TCRdb lists only in-frame clones, some missing. This sample has 180,000 or so clones, with over 60% found just once. This clone came up a few times. Its antigen is undetermined. The sample consisted of PBMCs. The origin of this receptor is a man aged 35 to 55 in good health and CMV-seropositive. The chain has TRBV11-3 and TRBJ1-2; no firm D call. The CDR3 nucleotides read TGTGCCAGCAGCTTCGAGGGCTACACCTTC. This sequence encodes CASSFEGYTF.